The source of this T cell receptor (beta chain) is a study of blood T cell repertoires in COVID-19. Repertoires were generated with immunoSEQ multiplex PCR, while TCRdb's copy carries only in-frame clones and drops some. The table shows around 100,000 clones, with 85% to 95% occurring only once. J gave up 8 bases and V 0 bases, and 2 bases lay outside the gene matches. The germline CDR1 and CDR2 sequences are SGDLS and YYNGEE. The length of the CDR3 is 14 residues. The sequence was collected from a man aged 50 to 59 with active COVID-19. Sequences were obtained from peripheral blood. The chain carries TRBV9 and TRBJ2-1; TRBD2 matches 10 bases. DNA of the CDR3: TGTGCCAGCAGCGTAGGCCTAGCGGGAGATGAGCAGTTCTTC. Amino acids: CASSVGLAGDEQFF.